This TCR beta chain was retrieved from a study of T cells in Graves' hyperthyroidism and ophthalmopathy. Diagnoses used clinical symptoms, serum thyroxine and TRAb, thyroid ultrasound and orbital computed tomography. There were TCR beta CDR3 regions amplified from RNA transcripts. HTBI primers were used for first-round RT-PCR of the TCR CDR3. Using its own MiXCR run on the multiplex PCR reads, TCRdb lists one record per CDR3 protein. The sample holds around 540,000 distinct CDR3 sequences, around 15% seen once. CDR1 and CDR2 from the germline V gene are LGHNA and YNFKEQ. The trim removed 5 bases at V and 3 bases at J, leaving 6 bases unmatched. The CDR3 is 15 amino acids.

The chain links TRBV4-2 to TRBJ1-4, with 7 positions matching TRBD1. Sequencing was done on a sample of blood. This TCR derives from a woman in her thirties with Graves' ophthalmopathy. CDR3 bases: TGTGCCAGCAGCACCGGACAGGTGGCTAATGAAAAACTGTTTTTT. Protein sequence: CASSTGQVANEKLFF.